Listed below are T cell receptor beta chains from one sample, sequenced in a study of blood T cell repertoires in COVID-19. Profiled with immunoSEQ multiplex PCR; TCRdb holds only in-frame clones, not every one. The profile shows about 250,000 clones, 83% of them singletons. Sequencing was done on a sample of peripheral blood. The receptors stem from a human donor in a cohort sampled during active COVID-19. Both conserved end residues are part of each CDR3. The D gene is left open where the match is weak.

-,TRBV7-2,TRBJ2-1,CASSPGIGHNEQFF
TRBD1,TRBV10-1,TRBJ2-1,CASSPIRGNEQFF
-,TRBV19,TRBJ1-5,CASTADRLNQPQHF
TRBD1,TRBV18,TRBJ1-6,CASSRDRENSPLHF
TRBD1,TRBV4-1,TRBJ1-5,CASSPGGTYSNQPQHF
-,TRBV15,TRBJ2-5,CATSRDQGYQETQYF
TRBD1,TRBV6-1,TRBJ1-5,CASSAQTGGLNNQPQHF
TRBD1,TRBV10-3,TRBJ1-2,CAIKGQVPGGYTF
TRBD1,TRBV28,TRBJ2-6,CATTGASGANVLTF
TRBD1,TRBV6-5,TRBJ2-1,CASTLLPQGAHEQFF
-,TRBV5-1,TRBJ2-2,CASSLAVGGTGELFF
-,TRBV27,TRBJ2-7,CASTTPGTLEQYF
TRBD1,TRBV3-1/TRBV3-2,TRBJ1-6,CASSQLFTGGRAPLHF
TRBD1,TRBV5-1,TRBJ2-7,CASSSEITDRAYSYEQYF
TRBD2,TRBV7-8,TRBJ2-1,CASSLVPSGGHNEQFF
TRBD1,TRBV7-2,TRBJ1-1,CASSPGDRGKAFF
-,TRBV3-1/TRBV3-2,TRBJ2-1,CASSQESLHPYNEQFF
-,TRBV6-1,TRBJ2-1,CASSEFETGTGNEQFF
-,TRBV5-6,TRBJ2-6,CASVLETGANVLTF
TRBD2,TRBV7-2,TRBJ2-3,CAKPGGITDTQYF
-,TRBV6-5,TRBJ2-7,CASTPDRLGAWEQYF
-,TRBV11-2,TRBJ1-1,CASSLEEESTEAFF
-,TRBV2,TRBJ2-5,CASSSRRGQETQYF
TRBD1,TRBV6-1,TRBJ2-5,CASSEIDRGGETQYF
-,TRBV5-1,TRBJ2-3,CASFSLQEDTQYF
TRBD1,TRBV30,TRBJ2-7,CAWSAQGGTYEQYF
TRBD1,TRBV11-2,TRBJ2-7,CASSELQGAEQYF
-,TRBV20-1,TRBJ1-4,CSASREKLFF
TRBD1,TRBV3-1/TRBV3-2,TRBJ1-3,CASSQGTGTGNTIYF
-,TRBV5-4,TRBJ1-6,CASSPGGPQNSPLHF
TRBD2,TRBV7-3,TRBJ2-1,CASSLSLAGGFGDEQFF
-,TRBV11-2,TRBJ1-2,CASSFPQNYGYTF
-,TRBV7-3,TRBJ1-1,CASSWDKNTEAFF
-,TRBV18,TRBJ1-5,CASSPKTVSGQPQHF
-,TRBV5-1,TRBJ2-2,CASTLGGLRSGELFF
-,TRBV12-5,TRBJ2-1,CASARPTGGRTGPKRNNEQFF
-,TRBV9,TRBJ2-5,CASSTNQETQYF
-,TRBV5-1,TRBJ2-1,CASTAISGSSYNEQFF
TRBD2,TRBV3-1/TRBV3-2,TRBJ2-5,CASSQRTSGGSGTQYF
TRBD1,TRBV11-2,TRBJ1-2,CASSSFDRVYGYTF
-,TRBV10-3,TRBJ1-5,CAISVGGNQPQHF
-,TRBV2,TRBJ2-1,CASNREPRAEGGNEQFF
TRBD1,TRBV5-1,TRBJ1-1,CASSLTGDRDTEAFF
-,TRBV6-5,TRBJ2-7,CASSYSGGVGYEQYF
-,TRBV7-9,TRBJ1-1,CASSPEGMGVRTEAFF
TRBD1,TRBV29-1,TRBJ2-7,CSAVRGQEQYF
TRBD2,TRBV4-1,TRBJ2-1,CASSPSGGSYNEQFF
TRBD2,TRBV5-6,TRBJ2-3,CASSLGSGRAETQYF
TRBD1,TRBV27,TRBJ1-6,CASSTTGSSYNSPLHF
-,TRBV7-3,TRBJ2-3,CASSSGGGDTDTQYF